A single sample is the source of the 29 T cell receptor beta chains below, sequenced in a study of shared clonotypes between healthy human individuals. Sequencing was performed with immunoSEQ multiplex PCR; in TCRdb, only in-frame clones are kept and a portion is missing. The data contain 2 million to 2.5 million clones, approximately 95% of them singletons. Sequenced: naive CD4+ T cells from PBMCs. Sample subset: CD45RA+ positively selected. The receptors originated from a man aged 18 to 35 in good health. Some clones in this sample may be carry-over from other donors' samples.

The chain is built from TRBV27 and TRBJ1-4; D gene ambiguous. The CDR3 runs 15 residues. CDR1 and CDR2 from the germline V gene are MNHEY and SMNVEV (reference sequence). The germline V and J ends were trimmed by 4 bases and 0 bases, with 9 bases remaining between them. In DNA, the CDR3 is TGTGCCAGCAGTTCCCGTAGCGCAACTAATGAAAAACTGTTTTTT. This sequence encodes CASSSRSATNEKLFF.

For this clone: Just one base apart from a much larger clone, this may be a read error. The chain is built from TRBV4-3 and TRBJ2-7; possible D gene TRBD1, 6 bases. CDR3 length: 14 residues. The germline V and J ends were trimmed by 0 bases and 2 bases, with 8 bases remaining between them. Germline values: CDR1 LGHNA, CDR2 YSLEER. CDR3 protein: CASSQETGPYEQYF. The CDR3 DNA reads TGCGCCAGCAGCCAAGAGACAGGTCCCTACGAGCAGTACTTC.

This clone was counted once. This chain links TRBV9 with TRBJ2-7; D remains unclear. The CDR3 spans 14 residues. Per the germline V gene, CDR1 is SGDLS and CDR2 is YYNGEE. Trimming removed 4 bases at V and 4 bases at J, with 15 bases between. The CDR3 here is CASSSSAHAYEQYF. The CDR3 region has the DNA TGTGCCAGCAGCTCCTCAGCTCATGCGTACGAGCAGTACTTC.

The rearrangement links TRBV28 to TRBJ1-1, with TRBD1 matching 7 bases. After removal of 5 bases from V and 4 bases from J, the junction contained 10 bases not matched to a gene. CDR3 size: 15 residues. Looked up from germline, CDR1 is MDHEN and CDR2 is SYDVKM. CDR3 nucleotide sequence: TGTGCCAGCAGTCCGCCTACAGGGGTGGGCACTGAAGCTTTCTTT. Translated, it gives CASSPPTGVGTEAFF.

This chain joins TRBV7-2 and TRBJ2-1; TRBD1 is a possible D gene (6 bases). Trimming cost V 4 bases and J 5 bases, with 15 bases left between them. Germline CDR1 and CDR2: SGHTA and FQGNSA. This CDR3 comprises 15 residues. DNA for the CDR3: TGTGCCAGCAGCTCACCGGGACAATCCCACAATGAGCAGTTCTTC. Encoded protein: CASSSPGQSHNEQFF.

Here the CDR3 reads CASDPTGRQLNTEAFF. The CDR3 region has the DNA TGTGCCAGCGATCCGACGGGGAGACAGCTGAACACTGAAGCTTTCTTT. The chain recombines TRBV28 with TRBJ1-1; a possible D gene is TRBD1 (5 bases). This CDR3 comprises 16 residues. Germline CDR1 MDHEN, CDR2 SYDVKM. V lost 8 bases to trimming and J lost 0 bases, with 19 bases between them.

The chain employs TRBV19 and TRBJ1-2, with D possibly matching TRBD1 (5 bases). The CDR3 loop spans 12 amino acids. Germline V CDR1 and CDR2: LNHDA, SQIVND (reference sequence). The V and J ends lost 3 bases and 7 bases respectively, with 9 bases between them. CDR3 protein: CASSILGTGYTF. The CDR3 DNA is TGTGCCAGTAGTATTCTAGGGACTGGCTACACCTTC. The variable domain in full, completed from reference TRBV19 and TRBJ1-2, reads DGGITQSPKYLFRKEGQNVTLSCEQNLNHDAMYWYRQDPGQGLRLIYYSQIVNDFQKGDIAEGYSVSREKKESFPLTVTSAQKNPTAFYLCASSILGTGYTFGSGTRLTVV.

The V and J genes are TRBV6-1 and TRBJ1-2; possibly TRBD1 for D (5 bases). The CDR3 runs to 15 residues. Germline V gene lookup returns CDR1 MNHNS and CDR2 SASEGT. V lost 7 bases, J lost 4 bases, and 19 bases lay in between. The CDR3, as DNA: TGTGCCAGCACCGCAAACGGGGCAGTTGTCTATGGCTACACCTTC. Amino acid sequence: CASTANGAVVYGYTF.

About this clone: The same CDR3 arises from other DNA sequences in this sample as well. The chain couples TRBV28 to TRBJ1-2; D gene unclear. CDR1 and CDR2 from the germline V gene are MDHEN and SYDVKM. Trimming left V 6 bases short and J 4 bases short, with 12 bases between. The CDR3 loop spans 13 amino acids. The CDR3 spells CASSRTGSYGYTF. In nucleotides, the CDR3 is TGTGCCAGCAGCCGCACGGGAAGCTATGGCTACACCTTC.

This clone was detected only once. The chain carries TRBV30 and TRBJ2-5; 7 bases fit TRBD1. This CDR3 has 14 amino acids. Germline CDR1 and CDR2: GTSNPN and SVGIG (reference sequence). V lost 4 bases and J lost 2; bases outside the gene matches: 7. CDR3 DNA: TGTGCCTGGATTCTCGGGACAGCTCAAGAGACCCAGTACTTC. This translates into CAWILGTAQETQYF. Full variable domain (missing parts from reference TRBV30 and TRBJ2-5): SQTIHQWPATLVQPVGSPLSLECTVEGTSNPNLYWYRQAAGRGLQLLFYSVGIGQISSEVPQNLSASRPQDRQFILSSKKLLLSDSGFYLCAWILGTAQETQYFGPGTRLLVL.

The chain links TRBV5-1 to TRBJ2-1; 12 nucleotides line up with TRBD2. CDR1 and CDR2 (germline): SGHRS, YFSETQ. Trimming cost V 4 bases and J 7 bases; bases outside gene matches: 9. This CDR3 is 16 amino acids long. The CDR3 sequence: CASSQLTSGSLNEQFF. The CDR3 DNA is TGCGCCAGCAGCCAACTGACTAGCGGGAGCTTGAATGAGCAGTTCTTC.

CDR3 nucleotides: TGTGCCAGCAGCCGATACAGGGCTAACTATGGCTACACCTTC. Protein sequence: CASSRYRANYGYTF. The gene calls are TRBV28 and TRBJ1-2, with D possibly TRBD1 on 6 matching bases. The CDR3 loop spans 14 amino acids. CDR1 is MDHEN and CDR2 is SYDVKM in the germline V gene. V lost 6 bases, J lost 0 bases, and 11 bases lay in between.

The rearrangement links TRBV7-2 to TRBJ2-1; D is perhaps TRBD1 (5 bases). The V end lost 5 bases, the J end lost 8 bases, and 19 bases lay between the germline ends. Looked up from germline, CDR1 is SGHTA and CDR2 is FQGNSA. This CDR3 region has 15 residues. CDR3 DNA sequence: TGTGCCAGCAGCCCGTACGGGCGTGGGGCGCATGAGCAGTTCTTC. Encoded protein: CASSPYGRGAHEQFF.

This chain connects TRBV2 to TRBJ1-6; D unresolved. This CDR3 region has 13 residues. Germline CDR1 is SNHLY and CDR2 is FYNNEI. Trimming took off 6 bases at V and 4 bases at J, with 7 bases between the two ends. The CDR3 DNA follows: TGTGCCAGCAGGGCCGATTATAATTCACCCCTCCACTTT. Amino acid sequence: CASRADYNSPLHF.

V usage is TRBV7-9 and J usage is TRBJ1-5; D possibly corresponds to TRBD1 (6 bases). The length of the CDR3 is 13 residues. Trimming took off 3 bases at V and 6 bases at J, with 9 bases between the two ends. The germline CDR1 and CDR2 sequences are SEHNR and FQNEAQ (reference sequence). CDR3 nucleotides: TGTGCCAGCAGCTTTAAAGGGGGTCAGCCCCAGCATTTT. This gives the protein CASSFKGGQPQHF.

The rearrangement uses TRBV5-1 and TRBJ2-5, with D possibly TRBD1 on 7 matching bases. Trimming shortened V by 2 bases and J by 1 base, and 15 bases separated the two germline ends. Germline V gene sequence: CDR1 SGHRS, CDR2 YFSETQ. The CDR3 is made up of 16 amino acids. The CDR3 DNA reads TGCGCCAGCAGCTTCGGCCAGGGGGGAACCCAAGAGACCCAGTACTTC. This gives the protein CASSFGQGGTQETQYF.

On this clone itself: Other nucleotide sequences in the sample specify the same CDR3. This chain links TRBV30 with TRBJ1-5; D uncertain. The germline V and J ends were trimmed by 3 bases and 5 bases, with 8 bases remaining between them. The CDR3 length is 12 residues. CDR1 and CDR2 from the germline V gene are GTSNPN and SVGIG (reference sequence). This chain's CDR3 is CAWSRVDQPQHF. CDR3 nucleotide sequence: TGTGCCTGGAGCCGGGTGGATCAGCCCCAGCATTTT. Together with reference TRBV30 and TRBJ1-5, the CDR3 gives the full variable domain: SQTIHQWPATLVQPVGSPLSLECTVEGTSNPNLYWYRQAAGRGLQLLFYSVGIGQISSEVPQNLSASRPQDRQFILSSKKLLLSDSGFYLCAWSRVDQPQHFGDGTRLSIL.

V gene TRBV5-4 combines with J gene TRBJ2-3; TRBD2 matches at 13 bases. CDR1 is SGHNT and CDR2 is YYREEE in the germline V gene (reference sequence). The CDR3 totals 17 residues. With V trimmed by 3 bases and J by 2 bases, 6 bases remained unmatched. The DNA for the CDR3 is TGTGCCAGCAGCTCACGGACTAGCGGGAGTCCCACAGATACGCAGTATTTT. It is translated as CASSSRTSGSPTDTQYF.

The rearrangement uses TRBV15 and TRBJ2-1; perhaps TRBD1 as D (5 bases). The ends were cut back, 0 bases at V and 0 bases at J, with 15 bases in the middle. This CDR3 has 18 amino acids. Germline V gene lookup returns CDR1 LNHNV and CDR2 YYDKDF (reference sequence). In nucleotides, the CDR3 is TGTGCCACCAGCAGAGAACTCCGCAGGGCCCGCTCCTACAATGAGCAGTTCTTC. Translation: CATSRELRRARSYNEQFF.

The chain couples TRBV7-9 to TRBJ2-3; D remains unclear. Germline assignment: CDR1 SEHNR and CDR2 FQNEAQ (reference sequence). This CDR3 contains 14 residues. V was clipped by 3 bases and J by 4 bases, with 11 bases between them. CDR3 loop: CASSLDPGADTQYF. The CDR3 DNA follows: TGTGCCAGCAGCTTGGACCCTGGGGCAGATACGCAGTATTTT.

The J gene is TRBJ2-5, the V gene TRBV7-2; D is possibly TRBD1 (5 bases). This CDR3 is built from 16 residues. The V end lost 5 bases, the J end lost 5 bases, and 21 bases lay between the germline ends. Germline V lookup: CDR1 SGHTA, CDR2 FQGNSA. The CDR3 DNA is TGTGCCAGCAGCCTAGGGGCAGGGCCCGTCGGGGAGACCCAGTACTTC. Translated: CASSLGAGPVGETQYF.

The chain recombines TRBV4-2 with TRBJ2-7; perhaps TRBD2 as D (5 bases). CDR3 length: 17 amino acids. Germline assignment: CDR1 LGHNA and CDR2 YNFKEQ. Trimming shortened V by 3 bases and J by 1 base, and 19 bases separated the two germline ends. CDR3 nucleotide sequence: TGTGCCAGCAGCCAGAGCACTAGAGGAGGAGGATCCTACGAGCAGTACTTC. Amino acids: CASSQSTRGGGSYEQYF.

This rearrangement joins TRBV4-3 to TRBJ2-7; 7 nucleotides line up with TRBD2. Germline CDR1 is LGHNA and CDR2 is YSLEER. The length of the CDR3 is 17 residues. The V gene end was trimmed by 1 base and the J gene end by 2 bases; junction bases not matched to a gene: 11. For the CDR3, the DNA is TGCGCCAGCAGCCAAGCCCCCCCCGGCAGCGGGGCCTACGAGCAGTACTTC. Residues: CASSQAPPGSGAYEQYF.

The rearrangement joins TRBV5-4 to TRBJ2-7; possibly TRBD1 for D (5 bases). Germline-derived CDR1 and CDR2 are SGHNT and YYREEE (reference sequence). The CDR3 sequence is 13 residues long. Trimming stripped 4 bases from V and 3 bases from J, with 11 bases between. In DNA form, the CDR3 reads TGTGCCAGCAGCGAAAGACAGAACTACGAGCAGTACTTC. Its translation is CASSERQNYEQYF.

The gene calls are TRBV28 and TRBJ2-5; 7 bases are shared with TRBD2. Germline V gene data show CDR1 as MDHEN and CDR2 as SYDVKM. The CDR3 is made up of 16 amino acids. V was pared by 2 bases and J by 1 base, with 7 bases of the junction left unmatched. Here the CDR3 reads CASSLGLLAGQETQYF. In DNA, the CDR3 is TGTGCCAGCAGTTTAGGTCTTTTAGCGGGCCAAGAGACCCAGTACTTC.

The chain is built from TRBV5-1 and TRBJ1-2, with D possibly TRBD1 on 6 matching bases. Germline assignment: CDR1 SGHRS and CDR2 YFSETQ. V dropped 0 bases and J dropped 8 bases, with 11 bases sitting between them. CDR3 length: 13 amino acids. CDR3 region: CASSLAAGEGYTF. The CDR3 DNA reads as TGCGCCAGCAGCTTGGCGGCAGGGGAGGGCTACACCTTC.

The chain recombines TRBV4-3 with TRBJ2-2; D not certain. Trimming stripped 4 bases from V and 4 bases from J, with 10 bases between. CDR1 and CDR2 (germline): LGHNA, YSLEER. This CDR3 has 14 amino acids. The CDR3 nucleotides are TGCGCCAGCAGCCCTCGCCACCCCACCGGGGAGCTGTTTTTT. The encoded protein is CASSPRHPTGELFF.

Details on this clone: This sample also contains other DNA sequences that code for the same CDR3. The V gene is TRBV27, the J gene TRBJ2-7; D may be TRBD2 (6 bases). V was cut by 2 bases and J by 3 bases, with 8 bases left in between. The CDR3 has 13 amino acids. Germline CDR1 MNHEY, CDR2 SMNVEV (reference sequence). CDR3 bases: TGTGCCAGCAGTTTAGGACTATTCTACGAGCAGTACTTC. Its protein is CASSLGLFYEQYF.

This chain joins TRBV9 and TRBJ1-1, with TRBD1 matching 9 bases. V was pared by 4 bases and J by 9 bases, with 4 bases of the junction left unmatched. The length of the CDR3 is 12 residues. Germline values: CDR1 SGDLS, CDR2 YYNGEE. The CDR3 region is CASSMGQGKAFF. CDR3 coding DNA: TGTGCCAGCAGCATGGGACAGGGTAAAGCTTTCTTT.